One sample yielded the 10 T cell receptor beta chains listed below, sequenced in a study of T cell responses to AZD1222 COVID-19 vaccine. The data were produced by immunoSEQ multiplex PCR, yet TCRdb's version contains in-frame clones alone and is incomplete. The top ten clones hold less than 3.5% of a sample with over 120,000 clones, about nine tenths of them seen once. The specimen comprised peripheral blood, sampled 28 days after the second AZD1222 dose. These receptors all come from an adult who received the AZD1222 COVID-19 vaccine.

The chain uses TRBV18 and TRBJ2-7; D might be TRBD1 (5 bases). This CDR3 is 14 amino acids long. Trimming removed 2 bases from V and 2 bases from J, with 10 bases in between. Germline V gene sequence: CDR1 KGHSH, CDR2 LQKENI. CDR3 in amino acids: CASSPRAGTYEQYF. Here the CDR3 DNA reads TGTGCCAGCTCACCAAGAGCAGGGACCTACGAGCAGTACTTC. Full variable domain (rest looked up from reference TRBV18 and TRBJ2-7): NAGVMQNPRHLVRRRGQEARLRCSPMKGHSHVYWYRQLPEEGLKFMVYLQKENIIDESGMPKERFSAEFPKEGPSILRIQQVVRGDSAAYFCASSPRAGTYEQYFGPGTRLTVT.

This clone was picked up a small number of times. The chain recombines TRBV5-1 with TRBJ1-6; D not certain. The V end was cut by 0 bases, the J end by 8 bases, with 6 bases between. The V gene's germline CDR1 is SGHRS and CDR2 YFSETQ. CDR3 length equals 13 residues. The CDR3 DNA is TGCGCCAGCAGCTTGGAGGTCGATTCACCCCTCCACTTT. This sequence encodes CASSLEVDSPLHF.

This chain links TRBV6-5 with TRBJ1-5, with TRBD1 as a possible D gene (5 bases). Deletions cut 0 bases from V and 9 bases from J, with 9 bases between. Looked up from germline, CDR1 is MNHEY and CDR2 is SVGAGI. The CDR3 sequence is 13 residues long. For the CDR3, the DNA is TGTGCCAGCAGTTACTCGGGGACTGGGCCCCAGCATTTT. Translation gives CASSYSGTGPQHF.

V and J are TRBV28 and TRBJ2-7, with 10 positions matching TRBD2. Trimming took 6 bases from V and 4 from J; bases not matched to a gene: 6. The CDR3 totals 14 residues. Germline CDR1 reads MDHEN; CDR2 reads SYDVKM. The CDR3 sequence is CASSMGLARYEQYF. In DNA form, the CDR3 reads TGTGCCAGCAGCATGGGACTAGCGCGATACGAGCAGTACTTC.

In nucleotides, the CDR3 is TGTGCCAGCAGTACGACAGCAACTAATGAAAAACTGTTTTTT. It translates to CASSTTATNEKLFF. The chain joins TRBV6-5 to TRBJ1-4, with D perhaps matching TRBD1 (5 bases). Germline CDR1 is MNHEY and CDR2 is SVGAGI. CDR3 length: 14 amino acids. V lost 5 bases and J 0 bases, leaving 7 bases between the germline ends.

This sequence joins TRBV19 and TRBJ1-2; D is unresolved. This CDR3 spans 14 amino acids. Per germline, CDR1 LNHDA and CDR2 SQIVND (reference sequence). V lost 6 bases, J lost 4 bases, and 15 bases lay in between. For the CDR3, the DNA is TGTGCCAGTAGGGATACAGTTGGGGTCTATGGCTACACCTTC. Encoded protein: CASRDTVGVYGYTF. The variable domain in full, with the rest retrieved from reference TRBV19 and TRBJ1-2, is DGGITQSPKYLFRKEGQNVTLSCEQNLNHDAMYWYRQDPGQGLRLIYYSQIVNDFQKGDIAEGYSVSREKKESFPLTVTSAQKNPTAFYLCASRDTVGVYGYTFGSGTRLTVV.

The chain has TRBV5-1 and TRBJ2-7; 8 bases map to TRBD1. The CDR3 runs to 15 residues. Germline CDR1 is SGHRS and CDR2 is YFSETQ. The V gene end was trimmed by 5 bases and the J gene end by 5 bases; junction bases not matched to a gene: 12. The CDR3 region has the DNA TGCGCCAGCAGAAGGCAGGGGCAGGGGGCTAACGAGCAGTACTTC. Its protein product is CASRRQGQGANEQYF.

J is TRBJ1-2 and V is TRBV27; D is unresolved. CDR1 is MNHEY, CDR2 SMNVEV, per germline (reference sequence). V lost 2 bases, J lost 2 bases, and 6 bases lay in between. This CDR3 contains 13 residues. This chain's CDR3 is CASSLTQNYGYTF. The CDR3 nucleotides are TGTGCCAGCAGTTTAACCCAGAACTATGGCTACACCTTC.

The rearrangement uses TRBV9 and TRBJ2-1, with 7 positions matching TRBD1. Germline V gene sequence: CDR1 SGDLS, CDR2 YYNGEE. The CDR3 covers 17 residues. With V trimmed by 0 bases and J by 3 bases, 9 bases remained unmatched. CDR3 in DNA: TGTGCCAGCAGCGTAGAACATAGACAGGGTCTCTACAATGAGCAGTTCTTC. It codes for CASSVEHRQGLYNEQFF.

The chain carries TRBV6-2 or TRBV6-3 and TRBJ1-2; no firm D call. V was pared by 6 bases and J by 1 base, with 12 bases between. Germline CDR1 is MNHEY and CDR2 is SVGEGT. The CDR3 runs to 14 residues. As DNA, the CDR3 is TGTGCCAGCAGCCACGCCCCAAGTAACTATGGCTACACCTTC. It yields the protein CASSHAPSNYGYTF.